This entry features one T cell receptor (beta chain) sequence. Its antigen is still unknown. Sequencing relied on immunoSEQ assay v3.0, run at survey level. TCRdb keeps only in-frame clones here, not all; method: immunoSEQ multiplex PCR. The sample yields about 36,000 clones, over 70% seen once. The data were obtained in a study of long-term antiretroviral therapy in people with HIV. Study-level findings and limits: All time points showed a repertoire dominated by clones expanded before ART.

The CDR3 length is 14 residues. CDR1 SQVTM and CDR2 ANQGSEA come from the germline V gene. V lost 7 bases to trimming and J lost 5 bases, with 19 bases between them. Sequencing was performed on unsorted PBMCs, taken 0.6 years after starting antiretroviral therapy. V and J are TRBV29-1 and TRBJ2-3; D may correspond to TRBD1 or TRBD2 (6 bases each). The TCR comes from a man between 18 and 29 years old with HIV. The CDR3 region is CSETRGAARDTQYF. As DNA, the CDR3 is TGCAGCGAGACTAGGGGGGCTGCGAGAGATACGCAGTATTTT.